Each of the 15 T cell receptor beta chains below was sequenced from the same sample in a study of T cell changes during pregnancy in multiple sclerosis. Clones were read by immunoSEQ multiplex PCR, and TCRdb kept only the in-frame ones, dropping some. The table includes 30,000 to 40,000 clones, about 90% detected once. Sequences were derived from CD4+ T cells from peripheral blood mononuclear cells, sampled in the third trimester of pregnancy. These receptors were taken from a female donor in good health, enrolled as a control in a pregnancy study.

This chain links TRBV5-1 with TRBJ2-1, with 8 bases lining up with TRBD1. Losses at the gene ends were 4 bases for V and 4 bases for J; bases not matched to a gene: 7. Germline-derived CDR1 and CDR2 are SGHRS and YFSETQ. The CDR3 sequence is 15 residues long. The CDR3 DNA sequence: TGCGCCAGCAGCCCCGGGACAGGTCCTTACAATGAGCAGTTCTTC. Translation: CASSPGTGPYNEQFF.

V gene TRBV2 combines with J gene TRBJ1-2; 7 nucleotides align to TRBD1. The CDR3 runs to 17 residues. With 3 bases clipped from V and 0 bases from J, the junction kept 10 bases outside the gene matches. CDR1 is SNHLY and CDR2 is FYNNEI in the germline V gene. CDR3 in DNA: TGTGCCAGCAGTGATGCCGGGACAGCAGATACTAACTATGGCTACACCTTC. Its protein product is CASSDAGTADTNYGYTF.

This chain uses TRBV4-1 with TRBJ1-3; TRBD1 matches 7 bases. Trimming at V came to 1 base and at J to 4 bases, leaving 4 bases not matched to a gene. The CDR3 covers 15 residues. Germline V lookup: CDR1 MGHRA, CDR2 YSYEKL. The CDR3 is CASSQGGGAGNTIYF. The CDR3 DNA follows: TGCGCCAGCAGCCAAGGAGGGGGCGCCGGAAACACCATATATTTT.

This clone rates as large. This CDR3 reads CASSEDIYNEQFF. Here the CDR3 DNA reads TGTGCCAGCAGTGAGGACATTTACAATGAGCAGTTCTTC. The V call is TRBV6-4, the J call TRBJ2-1, with a weak D call TRBD1 (5 bases). From germline, CDR1 is MRHNA and CDR2 SNTAGT. The CDR3 has 13 amino acids. Between the trimmed V and J ends, which lost 3 bases and 4 bases, there was a span of 7 bases.

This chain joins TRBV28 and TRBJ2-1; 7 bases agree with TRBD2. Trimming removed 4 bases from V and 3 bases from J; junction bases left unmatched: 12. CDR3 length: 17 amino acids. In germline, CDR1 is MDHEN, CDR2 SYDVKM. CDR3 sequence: CASSSSSGVRGYNEQFF. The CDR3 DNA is TGTGCCAGCAGTTCCTCAAGCGGGGTTCGGGGCTACAATGAGCAGTTCTTC.

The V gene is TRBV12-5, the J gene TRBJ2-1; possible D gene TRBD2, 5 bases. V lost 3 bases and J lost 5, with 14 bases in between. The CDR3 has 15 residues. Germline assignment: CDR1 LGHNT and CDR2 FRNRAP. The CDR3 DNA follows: TGTGCTAGTGGTTTCGAGTCTAGCTGGAACAATGAGCAGTTCTTC. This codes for CASGFESSWNNEQFF. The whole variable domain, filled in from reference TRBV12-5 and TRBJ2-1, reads DARVTQTPRHKVTEMGQEVTMRCQPILGHNTVFWYRQTMMQGLELLAYFRNRAPLDDSGMPKDRFSAEMPDATLATLKIQPSEPRDSAVYFCASGFESSWNNEQFFGPGTRLTVL.

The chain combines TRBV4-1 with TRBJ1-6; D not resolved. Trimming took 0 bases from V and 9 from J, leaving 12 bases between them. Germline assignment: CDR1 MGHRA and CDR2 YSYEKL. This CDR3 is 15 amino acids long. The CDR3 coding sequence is TGCGCCAGCAGCCAAGATGGAAGGGAGGGTTCACCCCTCCACTTT. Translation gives CASSQDGREGSPLHF.

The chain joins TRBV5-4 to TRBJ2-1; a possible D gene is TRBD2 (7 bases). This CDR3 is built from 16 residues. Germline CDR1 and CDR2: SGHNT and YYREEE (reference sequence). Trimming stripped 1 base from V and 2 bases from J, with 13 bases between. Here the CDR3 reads CASSLRGRGAYNEQFF. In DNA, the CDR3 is TGTGCCAGCAGCTTGAGGGGGAGGGGGGCCTACAATGAGCAGTTCTTC. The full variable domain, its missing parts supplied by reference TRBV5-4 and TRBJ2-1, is ETGVTQSPTHLIKTRGQQVTLRCSSQSGHNTVSWYQQALGQGPQFIFQYYREEENGRGNFPPRFSGLQFPNYSSELNVNALELDDSALYLCASSLRGRGAYNEQFFGPGTRLTVL.

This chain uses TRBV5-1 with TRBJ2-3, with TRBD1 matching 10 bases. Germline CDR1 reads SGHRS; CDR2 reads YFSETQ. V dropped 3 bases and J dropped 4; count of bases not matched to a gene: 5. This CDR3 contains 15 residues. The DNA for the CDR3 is TGCGCCAGCAGCTGGACAGGGGGGGTTTCAGATACGCAGTATTTT. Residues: CASSWTGGVSDTQYF.

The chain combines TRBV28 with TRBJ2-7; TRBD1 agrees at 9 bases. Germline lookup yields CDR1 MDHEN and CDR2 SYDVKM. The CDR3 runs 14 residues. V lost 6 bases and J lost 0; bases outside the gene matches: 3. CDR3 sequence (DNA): TGTGCCAGCAGGCCGACAGGGGGCTCCTACGAGCAGTACTTC. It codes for CASRPTGGSYEQYF.

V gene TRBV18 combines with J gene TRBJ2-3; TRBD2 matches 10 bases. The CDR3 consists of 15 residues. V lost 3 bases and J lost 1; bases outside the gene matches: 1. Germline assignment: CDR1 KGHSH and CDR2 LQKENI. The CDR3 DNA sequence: TGTGCCAGCTCACCCAGCGGGAGGGGCACAGATACGCAGTATTTT. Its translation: CASSPSGRGTDTQYF. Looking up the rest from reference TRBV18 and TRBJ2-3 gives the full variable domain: NAGVMQNPRHLVRRRGQEARLRCSPMKGHSHVYWYRQLPEEGLKFMVYLQKENIIDESGMPKERFSAEFPKEGPSILRIQQVVRGDSAAYFCASSPSGRGTDTQYFGPGTRLTVL.

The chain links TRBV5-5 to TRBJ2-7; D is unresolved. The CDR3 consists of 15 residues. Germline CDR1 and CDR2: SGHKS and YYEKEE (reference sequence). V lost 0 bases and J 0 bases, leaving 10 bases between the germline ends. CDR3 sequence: CASSLGGGFSYEQYF. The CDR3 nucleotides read TGTGCCAGCAGCTTGGGCGGCGGCTTCTCCTACGAGCAGTACTTC.

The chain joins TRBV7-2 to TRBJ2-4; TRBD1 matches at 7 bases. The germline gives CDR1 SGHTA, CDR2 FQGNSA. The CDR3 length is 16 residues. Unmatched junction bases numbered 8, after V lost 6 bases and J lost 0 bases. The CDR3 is CASRLTGAGAKNIQYF. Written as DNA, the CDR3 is TGTGCCAGCAGGTTAACAGGGGCAGGAGCCAAAAACATTCAGTACTTC. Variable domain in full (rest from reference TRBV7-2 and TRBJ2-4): GAGVSQSPSNKVTEKGKDVELRCDPISGHTALYWYRQSLGQGLEFLIYFQGNSAPDKSGLPSDRFSAERTGGSVSTLTIQRTQQEDSAVYLCASRLTGAGAKNIQYFGAGTRLSVL.

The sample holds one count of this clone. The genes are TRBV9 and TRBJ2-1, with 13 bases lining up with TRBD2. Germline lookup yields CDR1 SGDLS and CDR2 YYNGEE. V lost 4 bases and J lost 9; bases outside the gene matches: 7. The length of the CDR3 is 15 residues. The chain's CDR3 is CASSTTSGRFSEQFF. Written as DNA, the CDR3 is TGTGCCAGCAGCACGACTAGCGGGAGGTTTAGTGAGCAGTTCTTC.

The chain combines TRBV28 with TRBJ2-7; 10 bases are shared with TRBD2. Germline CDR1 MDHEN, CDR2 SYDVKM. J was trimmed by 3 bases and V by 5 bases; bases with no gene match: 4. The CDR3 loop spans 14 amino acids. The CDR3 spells CASSPAGGVYEQYF. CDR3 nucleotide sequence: TGTGCCAGCAGTCCAGCGGGAGGGGTCTACGAGCAGTACTTC.